The clone carrying this T cell receptor (beta chain) was seen many times. Its target is not known. As the template, RNA transcripts were used to amplify TCR beta CDR3 regions. Second-round multiplex PCR came after a first-round RT-PCR that employed HTBI primers. TCRdb reprocessed the multiplex PCR reads with MiXCR, giving one entry per CDR3 protein. The table has roughly 500,000 distinct CDR3 sequences, around an eighth seen once. The data belong to a study of Graves' ophthalmopathy and Graves' hyperthyroidism. Whole-study findings and limits: In blood, most expanded thyroid clonotypes above 0.001 frequency were also detected. With around 69% sensitivity and 72% to 85% specificity, the model predicted ophthalmopathy progression.

V gave up 3 bases and J gave up 5 bases, with 13 bases separating them. This CDR3 spans 13 amino acids. Germline-derived CDR1 and CDR2 are DFQATT and SNEGSKA (reference sequence). The TCR sequence derives from a woman aged 25 to 39 with Graves' ophthalmopathy. This chain links TRBV20-1 with TRBJ2-5, with D possibly matching TRBD2 (6 bases). The specimen sequenced was blood. CDR3 in DNA: TGCAGTGCTAGTTTCGGGGGTCTGGAGACCCAGTACTTC. It encodes CSASFGGLETQYF.